The rows below give T cell receptor beta chains drawn from one sample of a study of blood T cell repertoires in COVID-19. This table comes from immunoSEQ multiplex PCR, and its TCRdb copy is limited to in-frame clones, with some not included. The sample carries roughly 230,000 clones, roughly nine tenths recorded once. Sequencing was carried out using peripheral blood. The receptor source for this set is a woman between 40 and 55 years old who had recovered from COVID-19. Each CDR3 is given with its conserved first and last residue. The D gene is left open where the match is weak. A clone size is listed for some rows: how often the clone was seen (once, few, many), or a class if it is expanded.

d_call,v_call,j_call,clone_size,cdr3_nt,cdr3_aa
TRBD1,TRBV11-2,TRBJ2-2,NA,TGTGCCAGCAGCCCTTTGGGGACAGGAGCCGGGGAGCTGTTTTTT,CASSPLGTGAGELFF
TRBD1,TRBV6-1,TRBJ1-5,NA,TGTGCCAGCAGTGGCCGACAGGGGATGAAAAATCAGCCCCAGCATTTT,CASSGRQGMKNQPQHF
NA,TRBV10-1,TRBJ1-6,NA,TGCGCCAGCAGTGAGGCAGGCCCCCGGGGTTCACCCCTCCACTTT,CASSEAGPRGSPLHF
TRBD1,TRBV19,TRBJ1-1,NA,TGTGCCAGTAGTATACGATTCCGGGACAGGGGGATTGGCACTGAAGCTTTCTTT,CASSIRFRDRGIGTEAFF
NA,TRBV9,TRBJ1-2,NA,TGTGCCAGCAGCGTCAACTCAGGCTATGGCTACACCTTC,CASSVNSGYGYTF
TRBD2,TRBV14,TRBJ2-1,NA,TGTGCCAGCAGCTCACTAGCGGGAGATTCCAATGAGCAGTTCTTC,CASSSLAGDSNEQFF
NA,TRBV7-2,TRBJ2-7,many,TGTGCCAGCAGTCCAACGCGTGGGGGGGCACACGAGCAGTACTTC,CASSPTRGGAHEQYF
NA,TRBV24-1,TRBJ2-1,NA,TGTGCCACCAGTGAACCAACAGTGAACAATGAGCAGTTCTTC,CATSEPTVNNEQFF
TRBD1,TRBV5-1,TRBJ2-6,NA,TGCGCCAGCAGCTTGTATAGGGACAGGGTCTCTGGGGCCAACGTCCTGACTTTC,CASSLYRDRVSGANVLTF
TRBD2,TRBV3-1/TRBV3-2,TRBJ2-1,NA,TGTGCCAGCAGCCAAGGGCCTAGCGGGGGGGCTGTAGGTGAGCAGTTCTTC,CASSQGPSGGAVGEQFF
NA,TRBV4-1,TRBJ1-2,NA,TGCGCCAGCAGCCCCCAGGAGGGCCTCTATGGCTACACCTTC,CASSPQEGLYGYTF
NA,TRBV28,TRBJ1-2,NA,TGTGCCAGCAGTTTTACATTTTCTGGCTACACCTTC,CASSFTFSGYTF
NA,TRBV5-6,TRBJ2-5,few,TGTGCCAGCACCGGGTCCGTGTACCAAGAGACCCAGTACTTC,CASTGSVYQETQYF
TRBD2,TRBV7-2,TRBJ2-3,NA,TGTGCCAGCAGGACAACCGGGACTAGCGGAACTAGCACAGATACGCAGTATTTT,CASRTTGTSGTSTDTQYF
TRBD1,TRBV7-3,TRBJ1-2,NA,TGTGCCAGCAGCCAGGAGGGGACAGGATTTTATGGCTACACCTTC,CASSQEGTGFYGYTF
NA,TRBV5-1,TRBJ2-2,NA,TGCGCCAGCAGCCCAAGTATCGGGGGGAACACCGGGGAGCTGTTTTTT,CASSPSIGGNTGELFF
TRBD1,TRBV13,TRBJ2-7,NA,TGTGCCAGCAGCTTAGAGGTGCAGGGGGCAGGCGAGCAGTACTTC,CASSLEVQGAGEQYF
TRBD1,TRBV7-9,TRBJ1-2,NA,TGTGCCAGCAGACAGACAGGGTATGGCAACTATGGCTACACCTTC,CASRQTGYGNYGYTF
NA,TRBV12-3/TRBV12-4,TRBJ1-1,NA,TGTGCCAGCAGTTTCGGCACTGAAGCTTTCTTT,CASSFGTEAFF
TRBD1,TRBV2,TRBJ1-5,NA,TGTGCCAGCAGAAATACAGGGGGGACCAATCAGCCCCAGCATTTT,CASRNTGGTNQPQHF
NA,TRBV4-2,TRBJ2-3,NA,TGTGCCAGCAGCCTCGGCGGCCGGGAGCCGCACACAGATACGCAGTATTTT,CASSLGGREPHTDTQYF
NA,TRBV10-3,TRBJ2-1,NA,TGTGCCATCAGTGACGTTAGCGGCAATGAGCAGTTCTTC,CAISDVSGNEQFF
NA,TRBV7-9,TRBJ2-1,NA,TGTGCCAGCAGCTTACCGGATGGGCTCCGTGAGCAGTTCTTC,CASSLPDGLREQFF
NA,TRBV10-3,TRBJ1-2,NA,TGTGCCATCAGTGGAGCGGGGGGATTCTATGGCTACACCTTC,CAISGAGGFYGYTF
TRBD2,TRBV5-4,TRBJ2-1,NA,TGTGCCAGCAGCCGGACTAGCGGGGGCCCTTCGAATGAGCAGTTCTTC,CASSRTSGGPSNEQFF
TRBD1,TRBV18,TRBJ2-3,NA,TGTGCCAGCTCACCCCAGACATCCGGGACAGGGGGTAAAGATACGCAGTATTTT,CASSPQTSGTGGKDTQYF
NA,TRBV6-2/TRBV6-3,TRBJ1-2,NA,TGTGCCAGCAGTTCCAGCAGACACCTTTACCCTGGCTATGGCTACACCTTC,CASSSSRHLYPGYGYTF
TRBD1,TRBV4-3,TRBJ2-3,NA,TGCGCCAGCAGCCAGGTGGGGACAGGGGCAACAGATACGCAGTATTTT,CASSQVGTGATDTQYF
NA,TRBV11-2,TRBJ2-5,few,TGTGCCAGCAGCTTAGAGTTGTTGGCCCAAGAGACCCAGTACTTC,CASSLELLAQETQYF
TRBD1,TRBV5-4,TRBJ2-3,NA,TGTGCCAGCAGCTTGGAAACCCAGGGGGTATTAGCTGATACGCAGTATTTT,CASSLETQGVLADTQYF
TRBD1,TRBV5-1,TRBJ2-7,NA,TGCGCCAGCAGCCCTGTGGGACAGGGGTTTCGTGAGCAGTACTTC,CASSPVGQGFREQYF
TRBD2,TRBV7-7,TRBJ2-3,NA,TGTGCCAGCAGCCCCGGGACTAGCGGGAGGACAGATACGCAGTATTTT,CASSPGTSGRTDTQYF
TRBD2,TRBV11-2,TRBJ2-1,NA,TGTGCCAGCAGCTTCTCGCGGCGGGGGGCGTCCTACAATGAGCAGTTCTTC,CASSFSRRGASYNEQFF
TRBD2,TRBV5-1,TRBJ2-1,NA,TGCGCCAGCAGCTTGGTGGGACTAGCTCCAAATGAGCAGTTCTTC,CASSLVGLAPNEQFF
NA,TRBV7-9,TRBJ2-5,NA,TGTGCCAGCAGCTCAGGGGAAAAGACCCAGTACTTC,CASSSGEKTQYF
NA,TRBV10-1,TRBJ2-3,NA,TGCGCCAGCAGTGAGGTGGGCCACAACACAGATACGCAGTATTTT,CASSEVGHNTDTQYF
NA,TRBV20-1,TRBJ2-3,NA,TGCAGTGCTAGTAAGGACTCCCGCCCCCTCACAGATACGCAGTATTTT,CSASKDSRPLTDTQYF
NA,TRBV19,TRBJ1-6,NA,TGTGCCAGTAGTATCACAAGGGAGTCCACCCTCCACTTT,CASSITRESTLHF
NA,TRBV29-1,TRBJ1-4,NA,TGCAGCGTTCGGGAGCAGGGTGAAAAACTGTTTTTT,CSVREQGEKLFF
NA,TRBV18,TRBJ2-5,NA,TGTGCCAGCTCACCGGAGGTTCAAGAGACCCAGTACTTC,CASSPEVQETQYF
TRBD2,TRBV11-2,TRBJ2-5,NA,TGTGCCAGCAGCAGGACTAGCGGCTGGGAGGGAGAGACCCAGTACTTC,CASSRTSGWEGETQYF
NA,TRBV28,TRBJ1-2,NA,TGTGCCACCGCCTTCCCGAGACAACCCCATGGCTACACCTTC,CATAFPRQPHGYTF
NA,TRBV29-1,TRBJ2-6,NA,TGCAGCGTTGGAAACAGGGTCGACGTCCTGACTTTC,CSVGNRVDVLTF
NA,TRBV28,TRBJ2-5,NA,TGTGCCAGCAGTTTTTTTGACTATCGAGAGACCCAGTACTTC,CASSFFDYRETQYF
TRBD1,TRBV2,TRBJ2-7,few,TGTGCCAGCAACAAGGACAGGGGGCACGAGCAGTACTTC,CASNKDRGHEQYF
TRBD1,TRBV11-3,TRBJ2-1,NA,TGTGCCAGCAGCCCGAGGGACAGGGGGACTCTCCATGAGCAGTTCTTC,CASSPRDRGTLHEQFF
NA,TRBV3-1/TRBV3-2,TRBJ1-5,NA,TGTGCCAGCAGCCAAAGGGGGGGGCGGGCTCAGCCCCAGCATTTT,CASSQRGGRAQPQHF
NA,TRBV6-5,TRBJ1-2,NA,TGTGCCAGCACCGAGGGACAAACCGGTAGCTATGGCTACACCTTC,CASTEGQTGSYGYTF
NA,TRBV18,TRBJ2-7,NA,TGTGCCAGCTCACCGAGGGGGGGAGACGAGCAGTACTTC,CASSPRGGDEQYF
NA,TRBV4-1,TRBJ2-7,NA,TGCGCCAGCAGCCAAATTCAGGGGAGACTCTACGAGCAGTACTTC,CASSQIQGRLYEQYF
TRBD2,TRBV27,TRBJ2-1,NA,TGTGCCAGCAAATCGAGCGGGGGGGCTTCTTCCTACAATGAGCAGTTCTTC,CASKSSGGASSYNEQFF
NA,TRBV24-1,TRBJ2-1,NA,TGTGCCACCAGCGATCCGGGAGTTTCTGCTGAGCAGTTCTTC,CATSDPGVSAEQFF
NA,TRBV30,TRBJ1-2,NA,TGTGCCTTGAGCAGGGGAAACTATGGCTACACCTTC,CALSRGNYGYTF
TRBD2,TRBV5-4,TRBJ2-7,once,TGTGCCAGCAGCAGGGGGGGACTAGCATTCAACGAGCAGTACTTC,CASSRGGLAFNEQYF
TRBD1,TRBV11-3,TRBJ2-5,NA,TGTGCCAGCAGCCGAAACAGGGGTCAAGAGACCCAGTACTTC,CASSRNRGQETQYF
NA,TRBV11-2,TRBJ1-5,NA,TGTGCCAGCAGCTTAGGACAAAATAGCAATCAGCCCCAGCATTTT,CASSLGQNSNQPQHF
NA,TRBV9,TRBJ1-3,NA,TGTGCCAGCAGCGCCCGCGGGGTCTCTGGAAACACCATATATTTT,CASSARGVSGNTIYF